This TCR beta chain came from a study of CD8+ T cells in alopecia areata. The overall study: Treatment of the treated patients consisted of oral tofacitinib, 5 to 10 mg twice daily. Overall study results and limits: Scalp sequencing captures resident alphabeta T cells of normal skin too. Tofacitinib produced a significant decrease in scalp clonality and in expanded CD8+ clones among the top 100.

Treatment reported: oral pan-JAK inhibitor, 5-10 mg twice daily. Note on this clone: Its target is not known.

Germline CDR1 and CDR2: SQVTM and ANQGSEA. The CDR3 consists of 13 residues. The V end was cut by 4 bases, the J end by 1 base, with 7 bases between. The sequencing template was cDNA reverse transcribed from extracted RNA. Clones were read by immunoSEQ multiplex PCR, and TCRdb kept only the in-frame ones, dropping some. The sample includes 60,000 to 85,000 clones, roughly 28% of them seen just once. The clonotype originates from a human donor with alopecia areata. Sequenced here: CD8+ T cells sorted from blood, sampled at week 4, from a patient treated with tofacitinib. This chain links TRBV29-1 with TRBJ2-2; the D gene is possibly TRBD1 (5 bases). The CDR3 region has the DNA TGCAGCGTTGTACAGGAGAACACCGGGGAGCTGTTTTTT. Its protein product is CSVVQENTGELFF.